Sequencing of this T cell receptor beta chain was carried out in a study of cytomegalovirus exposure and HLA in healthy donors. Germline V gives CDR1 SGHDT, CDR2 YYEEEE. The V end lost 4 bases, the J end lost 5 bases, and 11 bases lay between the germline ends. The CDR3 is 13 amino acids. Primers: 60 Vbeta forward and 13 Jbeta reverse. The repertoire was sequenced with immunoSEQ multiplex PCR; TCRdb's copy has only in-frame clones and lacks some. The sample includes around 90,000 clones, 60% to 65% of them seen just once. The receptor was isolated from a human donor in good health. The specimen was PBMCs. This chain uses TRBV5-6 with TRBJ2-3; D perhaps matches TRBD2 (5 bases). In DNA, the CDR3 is TGTGCCAGCAGCCAATATCGGGGAGATACGCAGTATTTT. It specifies CASSQYRGDTQYF.